This entry concerns a single T cell receptor (beta chain). The source of the sample is a study of blood T cell repertoires in COVID-19. Study details: The origin of the acute and convalescent COVID-19 samples was the United States, Italy and Spain. T cells, B-cell-depleted T cells, or PBMCs provided the cDNA or gDNA that served as material.

The table came from immunoSEQ multiplex PCR; TCRdb's copy has only in-frame clones and leaves some out. This table has approximately 70,000 clones, roughly 91% appearing once. Trimming removed 1 base at V and 6 bases at J, with 10 bases between. Germline values: CDR1 LGHNA, CDR2 YNFKEQ. The CDR3 contains 14 residues. The chain combines TRBV4-2 with TRBJ2-1; the D is unclear. The material sequenced was peripheral blood. This sequence was found in a man aged 50 to 59 with active COVID-19. The CDR3 sequence: CASSQAVGGNEQFF. The CDR3 DNA follows: TGTGCCAGCAGCCAAGCCGTCGGTGGCAATGAGCAGTTCTTC.